This T cell receptor (beta chain) was sequenced during a study of early T cells in non-severe SARS-CoV-2 infection. Overall study context: Bulk RNA from unsorted whole blood was sequenced; chains were unpaired. Study-wide results and limits: VDJdb matching favored anti-spike CD8 responses, missing private and CD4 specificities.

This clonotype was recorded a few times. Its antigen is undetermined. V lost 5 bases to trimming and J lost 0 bases, with 11 bases between them. The CDR3 extends over 15 amino acids. Germline V gives CDR1 SGHRS, CDR2 YFSETQ. Unique molecular identifiers were added to individual cDNA molecules. TCRdb passed the 5' RACE reads through MiXCR, listing each CDR3 protein once. The sample gives around 28,000 distinct CDR3 sequences, roughly 5.7% of which show up once; 5% to 7.5% is in the top ten. The genes are TRBV5-1 and TRBJ2-2; D not certain. This TCR was sampled from an adult who was a healthcare worker with PCR-confirmed SARS-CoV-2 infection or an uninfected control (not recorded which). The sequenced sample was whole blood. This chain's CDR3 is CASRQRPPNTGELFF. In DNA, the CDR3 is TGCGCCAGCAGACAACGGCCCCCGAACACCGGGGAGCTGTTTTTT.